A selection of T cell receptor beta chains follows, all from one sample in a study of blood T cell repertoires in COVID-19. The protocol was immunoSEQ multiplex PCR, while the TCRdb copy is restricted to in-frame clones and leaves out a portion. The sample includes more than 85,000 clones, approximately 72% seen only once; the top ten take approximately 20%. Sample: peripheral blood. These receptors came from a woman in her 70s with acute or convalescent COVID-19. Both conserved end residues are part of each CDR3. A D gene is named only where the DNA matches it firmly. The size entry is marked missing in some rows and otherwise reads once, few, many or a size class.

>.|few|TRBJ1-3|TRBV4-1
CASSRAWTSSGNTIYF
TGCGCCAGCAGCCGGGCCTGGACAAGCTCTGGAAACACCATATATTTT
>.|.|TRBJ1-5|TRBV6-1
CASSEGDLLSNQPQHF
TGTGCCAGCAGTGAAGGGGACTTGCTTAGCAATCAGCCCCAGCATTTT
>.|once|TRBJ1-1|TRBV2
CASTITGRGTEAFF
TGTGCCAGCACCATAACAGGGCGAGGAACTGAAGCTTTCTTT
>TRBD1|.|TRBJ1-3|TRBV2
CASSAGTGYSGNTIYF
TGTGCCAGCAGTGCCGGGACAGGTTACTCTGGAAACACCATATATTTT
>.|.|TRBJ2-5|TRBV19
CASSIGGIYQETQYF
TGTGCCAGTAGTATTGGGGGGATTTACCAAGAGACCCAGTACTTC
>TRBD1|.|TRBJ1-2|TRBV30
CAWRSAGGHQGYTF
TGTGCCTGGAGATCAGCAGGGGGCCATCAAGGCTACACCTTC
>.|.|TRBJ2-5|TRBV6-5
CASSYGQGETQYF
TGTGCCAGCAGTTACGGGCAGGGGGAGACCCAGTACTTC
>TRBD1|.|TRBJ2-6|TRBV19
CASSISQGAFGANVLTF
TGTGCCAGTAGTATTTCGCAGGGGGCGTTCGGGGCCAACGTCCTGACTTTC
>.|.|TRBJ2-7|TRBV7-2
CASSIARGSSYEQYF
TGTGCCAGCAGCATCGCCCGCGGGTCCTCCTACGAGCAGTACTTC
>.|.|TRBJ1-2|TRBV7-9
CASSFGANYGYTF
TGTGCCAGCAGCTTCGGGGCTAACTATGGCTACACCTTC
>TRBD2|.|TRBJ2-7|TRBV2
CASSVSGGSYEQYF
TGTGCCAGCAGTGTTAGCGGGGGGTCCTACGAGCAGTACTTC
>TRBD2|.|TRBJ2-1|TRBV10-1
CASSVLPSGAYNEQFF
TGCGCCAGCAGTGTGCTACCTAGCGGGGCCTACAATGAGCAGTTCTTC
>TRBD1|.|TRBJ1-5|TRBV6-5
CASRNRGPGNQPQHF
TGTGCCAGCAGAAACAGGGGGCCTGGCAATCAGCCCCAGCATTTT
>TRBD2|few|TRBJ2-7|TRBV4-1
CASSPNLFGLAGGNEQYF
TGCGCCAGCAGCCCTAATCTTTTCGGACTAGCGGGGGGAAACGAGCAGTACTTC
>.|.|TRBJ1-2|TRBV7-2
CASSLARAGANYGYTF
TGTGCCAGCAGCTTAGCCCGCGCGGGGGCTAACTATGGCTACACCTTC
>.|.|TRBJ2-3|TRBV10-1
CASSQLQEGDTQYF
TGCGCCAGCAGTCAACTACAGGAGGGAGATACGCAGTATTTT
>TRBD2|.|TRBJ2-7|TRBV2
CASRPGLAGGNEQYF
TGTGCCAGCAGACCGGGACTAGCGGGGGGGAATGAGCAGTACTTC
>.|.|TRBJ2-3|TRBV27
CASRSQIRGSTDTQYF
TGTGCCAGCAGGTCTCAGATAAGGGGAAGCACAGATACGCAGTATTTT
>TRBD2|.|TRBJ2-1|TRBV5-1
CASSPGGGVTTNEQFF
TGCGCCAGCAGCCCGGGAGGGGGGGTAACAACCAATGAGCAGTTCTTC
>.|.|TRBJ2-5|TRBV6-2/TRBV6-3
CASSYISGGAETQYF
TGTGCCAGCAGTTATATTTCGGGTGGAGCGGAGACCCAGTACTTC
>TRBD1|.|TRBJ1-2|TRBV16
CASSRTFGTGDYGYTF
TGTGCCAGCAGCCGCACCTTCGGGACAGGGGACTATGGCTACACCTTC
>.|.|TRBJ1-1|TRBV5-1
CASSLREDTEAFF
TGCGCCAGCAGCTTGCGCGAGGACACTGAAGCTTTCTTT
>TRBD1|.|TRBJ2-1|TRBV5-1
CASSLETGRNNEQFF
TGCGCCAGCAGCTTAGAGACAGGGAGAAACAATGAGCAGTTCTTC
>.|.|TRBJ1-1|TRBV6-2/TRBV6-3
CASSYSIPETLFSPGNTEAFF
TGTGCCAGCAGTTACTCGATCCCCGAAACCCTTTTCAGTCCAGGGAACACTGAAGCTTTCTTT
>.|.|TRBJ2-7|TRBV29-1
CSVGVPRGEFYEQYF
TGCAGCGTTGGGGTTCCTAGGGGCGAGTTTTACGAGCAGTACTTC
>TRBD1|.|TRBJ2-7|TRBV27
CASRGTGRTYEQYF
TGTGCCAGCAGGGGGACAGGGCGCACCTACGAGCAGTACTTC
>.|.|TRBJ1-1|TRBV10-1
CASSRPGGTEAFF
TGCGCCAGCAGCCGCCCGGGGGGCACTGAAGCTTTCTTT
>.|.|TRBJ1-1|TRBV12-5
CASGATANTEAFF
TGTGCTAGTGGGGCGACAGCGAACACTGAAGCTTTCTTT
>TRBD1|.|TRBJ1-2|TRBV25-1
CASGTGGARGYTF
TGTGCCAGCGGAACAGGGGGCGCGAGGGGCTACACCTTC
>TRBD1|.|TRBJ1-1|TRBV7-8
CASGRGRTAQSWDFF
TGTGCCAGCGGCAGGGGGCGAACGGCTCAATCCTGGGATTTCTTT
>.|.|TRBJ2-5|TRBV10-2
CASTEGRETQYF
TGCGCCAGCACGGAGGGTCGAGAGACCCAGTACTTC
>TRBD1|.|TRBJ2-4|TRBV3-1/TRBV3-2
CASSQAPDRVKYF
TGTGCCAGCAGCCAAGCTCCTGACAGGGTGAAGTACTTC
>.|few|TRBJ1-1|TRBV5-1
CASSLEPQGNTEAFF
TGCGCCAGCAGCTTGGAACCCCAGGGGAACACTGAAGCTTTCTTT
>TRBD1|.|TRBJ1-2|TRBV18
CASSATGSNYGYTF
TGTGCCAGCTCAGCGACAGGGTCTAACTATGGCTACACCTTC
>TRBD1|.|TRBJ2-3|TRBV9
CASSVVTGGSDTQYF
TGTGCCAGCAGCGTAGTAACAGGGGGATCAGATACGCAGTATTTT
>.|.|TRBJ1-2|TRBV6-1
CASSEAAGAVYGYTF
TGTGCCAGCAGTGAAGCGGCGGGTGCAGTGTATGGCTACACCTTC
>.|few|TRBJ1-6|TRBV5-6
CASSPRAYNSPLHF
TGTGCCAGCAGCCCCAGGGCCTATAATTCACCCCTCCACTTT
>.|few|TRBJ1-6|TRBV3-1/TRBV3-2
CASSQGVRVGNGSPLHF
TGTGCCAGCAGCCAAGGGGTCAGGGTAGGGAACGGCTCACCCCTCCACTTT
>.|.|TRBJ2-5|TRBV5-1
CASSPLSGRGETQYF
TGCGCCAGCAGCCCGCTCTCCGGTAGGGGAGAGACCCAGTACTTC
>TRBD1|.|TRBJ2-2|TRBV15
CATSRGGTGNTGELFF
TGTGCCACCAGCAGAGGAGGGACAGGGAACACCGGGGAGCTGTTTTTT
>.|few|TRBJ2-1|TRBV2
CASSGIRGPYNEQFF
TGTGCCAGCAGTGGGATTAGGGGTCCTTACAATGAGCAGTTCTTC
>TRBD2|.|TRBJ2-1|TRBV9
CASSAILAGFGDEQFF
TGTGCCAGCAGCGCGATACTAGCGGGGTTTGGCGATGAGCAGTTCTTC
>TRBD2|.|TRBJ2-3|TRBV3-1/TRBV3-2
CASSQGTSGNTQYF
TGTGCCAGCAGCCAAGGGACTAGCGGAAATACGCAGTATTTT
>.|.|TRBJ2-7|TRBV11-3
CASSHRADPYEQYF
TGTGCCAGCAGCCACAGGGCCGACCCCTACGAGCAGTACTTC
>.|few|TRBJ1-2|TRBV18
CASSLGSGGDYGYTF
TGTGCCAGCTCACTTGGAAGCGGCGGAGACTATGGCTACACCTTC
>TRBD2|few|TRBJ2-3|TRBV10-3
CAITPSGLAGPTDTQYF
TGTGCCATCACTCCTTCGGGACTAGCGGGGCCCACAGATACGCAGTATTTT
>TRBD1|.|TRBJ1-6|TRBV30
CAWSLSGGNSPLHF
TGTGCCTGGAGCCTTTCAGGGGGGAATTCACCCCTCCACTTT
>TRBD2|.|TRBJ2-3|TRBV24-1
CAVGTSGTTDTQYF
TGTGCCGTCGGGACTAGCGGGACCACAGATACGCAGTATTTT
>.|.|TRBJ1-2|TRBV7-2
CASSPPPGAVRGYTF
TGTGCCAGCAGCCCCCCCCCAGGGGCAGTGCGGGGCTACACCTTC
>TRBD2|.|TRBJ2-5|TRBV2
CASGTSGQETQYF
TGTGCCAGCGGGACTAGCGGACAAGAGACCCAGTACTTC
>TRBD1|.|TRBJ1-2|TRBV9
CASSGPGTGYGYTF
TGTGCCAGCAGCGGGCCGGGGACAGGCTATGGCTACACCTTC
>.|.|TRBJ2-2|TRBV28
CASKLARSNTGELFF
TGTGCCAGCAAGTTGGCCAGGTCGAACACCGGGGAGCTGTTTTTT